The clone carrying this TCR beta chain was seen a few times. Its antigen is unidentified. Germline-derived CDR1 and CDR2 are MNHEY and SVGAGI. The length of the CDR3 is 19 residues. The J segment lost 2 bases and the V segment lost 4 bases, leaving 18 bases of the junction unmatched. Treatment given: approximately nine-day PBMC culture with coronavirus spike peptide pools or control peptides (ViraFEST assay). The data are from a study of vaccination and CD4 T cells after COVID-19. With the Oncomine TCR Beta short-read assay, DNA from cultured CD4+ T cells was sequenced. CD4+ T cells were cultured, and genomic DNA was extracted from them. MiXCR, applied by TCRdb to the PCR reads, yields one record per CDR3 protein. The sample lists 16,000 or so distinct CDR3 sequences, under 45% occurring once.

Sequencing was performed on CD4+ T cells from blood, cultured in vitro, taken after SARS-CoV-2 vaccination. J is TRBJ2-7 and V is TRBV6-5; 9 nucleotides line up with TRBD1. The source of this sequence is a human donor who had recovered from COVID-19. The CDR3 here is CASSSPRTGVRAWTYEQYF. The CDR3, as DNA: TGTGCCAGCAGTTCCCCTAGGACAGGGGTCCGGGCATGGACCTACGAGCAGTACTTC.